Below, one T cell receptor beta chain is given with its context. What it binds is not known. The identical CDR3 is also encoded by other nucleotide sequences in the sample. These data are taken from a study of T cells in localized non-small cell lung cancer. Germline V gives CDR1 SGHDT, CDR2 YYEEEE. V gave up 1 base and J gave up 2 bases, with 0 bases separating them. The CDR3 spans 11 residues. Notes on the study in general: Researchers found a median around 50 of the top 100 tumor clones in adjacent lung. Higher adjacent-lung clonality was associated with shorter survival. Uninvolved adjacent lung had higher T cell clonality than tumor and all other tissues.

The assay was immunoSEQ multiplex PCR, and TCRdb's table has in-frame clones only and misses some. The table shows tens of thousands of clones, with approximately 87% occurring only once. This sample comprised PBMCs, obtained before any cancer treatment. The sequence was collected from a man aged 35-69 years with stage II lung adenocarcinoma. The J gene is TRBJ2-5, the V gene TRBV5-6; no clear D. The CDR3 nucleotides are TGTGCCAGCAGCTTGCAAGAGACCCAGTACTTC. This encodes CASSLQETQYF.